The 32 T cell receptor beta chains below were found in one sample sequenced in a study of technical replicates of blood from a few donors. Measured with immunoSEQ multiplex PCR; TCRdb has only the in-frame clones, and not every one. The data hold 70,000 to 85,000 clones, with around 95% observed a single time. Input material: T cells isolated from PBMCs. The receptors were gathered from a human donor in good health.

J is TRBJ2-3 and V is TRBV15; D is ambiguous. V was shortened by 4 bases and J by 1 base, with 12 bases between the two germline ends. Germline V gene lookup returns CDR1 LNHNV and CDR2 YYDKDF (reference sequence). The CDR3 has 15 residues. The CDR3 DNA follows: TGTGCCACCAGCACCAAAGGCGGCGGCACAGATACGCAGTATTTT. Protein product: CATSTKGGGTDTQYF.

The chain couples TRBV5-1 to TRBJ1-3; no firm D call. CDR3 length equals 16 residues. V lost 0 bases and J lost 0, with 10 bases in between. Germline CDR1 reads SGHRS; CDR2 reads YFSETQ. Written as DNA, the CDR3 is TGCGCCAGCAGCTTGGGCGGGATAAGCTCTGGAAACACCATATATTTT. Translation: CASSLGGISSGNTIYF. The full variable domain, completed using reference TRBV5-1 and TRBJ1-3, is KAGVTQTPRYLIKTRGQQVTLSCSPISGHRSVSWYQQTPGQGLQFLFEYFSETQRNKGNFPGRFSGRQFSNSRSEMNVSTLELGDSALYLCASSLGGISSGNTIYFGEGSWLTVV.

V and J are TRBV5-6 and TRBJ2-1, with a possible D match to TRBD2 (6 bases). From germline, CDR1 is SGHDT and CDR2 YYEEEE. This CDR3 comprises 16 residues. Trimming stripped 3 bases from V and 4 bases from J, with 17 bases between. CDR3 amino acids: CASSSVTRDSYNEQFF. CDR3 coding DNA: TGTGCCAGCAGCTCGGTGACCCGGGACTCTTACAATGAGCAGTTCTTC. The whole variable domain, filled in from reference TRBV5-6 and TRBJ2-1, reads DAGVTQSPTHLIKTRGQQVTLRCSPKSGHDTVSWYQQALGQGPQFIFQYYEEEERQRGNFPDRFSGHQFPNYSSELNVNALLLGDSALYLCASSSVTRDSYNEQFFGPGTRLTVL.

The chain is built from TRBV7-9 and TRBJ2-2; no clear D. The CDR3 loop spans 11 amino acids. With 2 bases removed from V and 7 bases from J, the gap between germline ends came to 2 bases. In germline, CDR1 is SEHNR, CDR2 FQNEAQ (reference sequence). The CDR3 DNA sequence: TGTGCCAGCAGCTTATACGGGGAGCTGTTTTTT. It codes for CASSLYGELFF.

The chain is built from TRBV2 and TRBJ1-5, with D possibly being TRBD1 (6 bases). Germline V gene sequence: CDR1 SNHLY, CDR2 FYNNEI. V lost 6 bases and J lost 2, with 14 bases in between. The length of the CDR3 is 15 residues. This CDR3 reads CASRQAGTRNQPQHF. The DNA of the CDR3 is TGTGCCAGCAGGCAAGCAGGGACACGCAATCAGCCCCAGCATTTT.

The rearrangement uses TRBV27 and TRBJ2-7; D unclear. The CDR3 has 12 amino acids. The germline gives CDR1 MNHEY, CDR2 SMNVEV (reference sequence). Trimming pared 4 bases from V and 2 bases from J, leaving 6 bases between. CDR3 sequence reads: CASSSGAYEQYF. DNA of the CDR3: TGTGCCAGCAGTTCCGGAGCCTACGAGCAGTACTTC.

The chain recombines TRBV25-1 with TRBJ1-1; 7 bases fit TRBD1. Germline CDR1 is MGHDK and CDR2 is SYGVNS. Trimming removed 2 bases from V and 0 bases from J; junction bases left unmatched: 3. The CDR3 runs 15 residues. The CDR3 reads CASSETGTVNTEAFF. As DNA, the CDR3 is TGTGCCAGCAGTGAAACCGGGACAGTGAACACTGAAGCTTTCTTT.

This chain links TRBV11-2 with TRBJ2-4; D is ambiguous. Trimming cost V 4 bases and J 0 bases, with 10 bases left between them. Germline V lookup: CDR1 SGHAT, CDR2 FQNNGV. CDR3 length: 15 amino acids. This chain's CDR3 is CASSSGNLAKNIQYF. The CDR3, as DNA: TGTGCCAGCAGCTCCGGTAACCTAGCCAAAAACATTCAGTACTTC.

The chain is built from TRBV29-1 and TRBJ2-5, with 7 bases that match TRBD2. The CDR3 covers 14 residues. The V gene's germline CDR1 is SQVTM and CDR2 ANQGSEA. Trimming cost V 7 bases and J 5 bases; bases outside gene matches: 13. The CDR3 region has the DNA TGCAGCGCTAGCGGACTAGTAGGGTGGGAGACCCAGTACTTC. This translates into CSASGLVGWETQYF.

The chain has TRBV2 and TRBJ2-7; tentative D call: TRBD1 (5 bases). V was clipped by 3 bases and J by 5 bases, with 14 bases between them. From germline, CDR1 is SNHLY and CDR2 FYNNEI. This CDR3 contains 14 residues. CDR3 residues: CASSDQTQANEQYF. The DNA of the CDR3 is TGTGCCAGCAGTGACCAGACACAGGCGAACGAGCAGTACTTC.

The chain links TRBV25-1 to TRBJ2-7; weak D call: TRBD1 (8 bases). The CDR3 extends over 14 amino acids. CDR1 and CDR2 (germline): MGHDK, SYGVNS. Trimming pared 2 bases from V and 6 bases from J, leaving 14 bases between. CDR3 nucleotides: TGTGCCAGCAGTGAACAGGGGGCGGGAGCCGAGCAGTACTTC. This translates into CASSEQGAGAEQYF.

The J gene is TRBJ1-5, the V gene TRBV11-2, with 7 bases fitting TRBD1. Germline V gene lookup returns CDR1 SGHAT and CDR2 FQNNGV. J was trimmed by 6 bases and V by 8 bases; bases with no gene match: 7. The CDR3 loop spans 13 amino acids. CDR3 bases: TGTGCCAGCGGACCTACAGGGGTTCAGCCCCAGCATTTT. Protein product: CASGPTGVQPQHF.

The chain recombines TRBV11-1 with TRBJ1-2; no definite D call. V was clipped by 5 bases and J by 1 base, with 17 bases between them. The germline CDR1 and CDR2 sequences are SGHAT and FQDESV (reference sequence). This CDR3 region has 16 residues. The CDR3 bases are TGTGCCAGCAGCCTAGAGAACGGGATAATTAACTATGGCTACACCTTC. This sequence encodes CASSLENGIINYGYTF.

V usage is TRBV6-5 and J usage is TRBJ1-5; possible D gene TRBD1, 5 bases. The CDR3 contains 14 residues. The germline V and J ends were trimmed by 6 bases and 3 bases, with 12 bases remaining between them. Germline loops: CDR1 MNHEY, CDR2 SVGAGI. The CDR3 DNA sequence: TGTGCCAGCAGACCCCCAGGGATCAATCAGCCCCAGCATTTT. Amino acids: CASRPPGINQPQHF.

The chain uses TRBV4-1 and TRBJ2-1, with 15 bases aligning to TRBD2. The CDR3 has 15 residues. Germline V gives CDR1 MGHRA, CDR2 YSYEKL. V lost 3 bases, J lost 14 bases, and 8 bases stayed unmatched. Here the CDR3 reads CASSQVGLAGGPKFF. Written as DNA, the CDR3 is TGCGCCAGCAGCCAGGTCGGACTAGCGGGAGGGCCAAAGTTCTTC.

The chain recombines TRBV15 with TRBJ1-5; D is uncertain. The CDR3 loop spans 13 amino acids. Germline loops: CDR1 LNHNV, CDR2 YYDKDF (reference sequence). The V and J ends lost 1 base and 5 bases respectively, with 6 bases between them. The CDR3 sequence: CATSRVYDQPQHF. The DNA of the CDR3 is TGTGCCACCAGCAGAGTATATGATCAGCCCCAGCATTTT.

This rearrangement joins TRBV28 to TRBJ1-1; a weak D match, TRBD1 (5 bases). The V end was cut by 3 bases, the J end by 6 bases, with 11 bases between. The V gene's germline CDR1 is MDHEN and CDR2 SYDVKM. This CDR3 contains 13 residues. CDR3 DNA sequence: TGTGCCAGCAGTTTGGCAGGGTGGCCTGAAGCTTTCTTT. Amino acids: CASSLAGWPEAFF.

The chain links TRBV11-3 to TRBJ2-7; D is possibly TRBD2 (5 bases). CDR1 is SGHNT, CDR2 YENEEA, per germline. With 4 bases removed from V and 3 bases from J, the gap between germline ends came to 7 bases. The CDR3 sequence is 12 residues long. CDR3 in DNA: TGTGCCAGCAGCTCCCGGGGCTACGAGCAGTACTTC. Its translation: CASSSRGYEQYF.

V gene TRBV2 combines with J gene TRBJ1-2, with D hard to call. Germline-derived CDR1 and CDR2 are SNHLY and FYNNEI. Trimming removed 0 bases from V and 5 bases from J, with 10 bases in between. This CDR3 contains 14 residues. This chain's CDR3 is CASSEAQQLYGYTF. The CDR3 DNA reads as TGTGCCAGCAGTGAAGCGCAACAGCTATATGGCTACACCTTC.

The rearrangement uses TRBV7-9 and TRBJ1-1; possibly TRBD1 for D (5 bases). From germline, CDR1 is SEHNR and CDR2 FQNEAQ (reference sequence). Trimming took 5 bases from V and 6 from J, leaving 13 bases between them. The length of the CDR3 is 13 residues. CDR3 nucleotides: TGTGCCAGCAGCCAGGGATGGGGTGCTGAAGCTTTCTTT. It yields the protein CASSQGWGAEAFF.

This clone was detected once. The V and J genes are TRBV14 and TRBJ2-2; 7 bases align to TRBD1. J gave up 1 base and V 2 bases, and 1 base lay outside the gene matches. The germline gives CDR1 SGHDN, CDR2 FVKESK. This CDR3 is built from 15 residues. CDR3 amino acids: CASSQWTGNTGELFF. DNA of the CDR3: TGTGCCAGCAGCCAATGGACAGGGAACACCGGGGAGCTGTTTTTT.

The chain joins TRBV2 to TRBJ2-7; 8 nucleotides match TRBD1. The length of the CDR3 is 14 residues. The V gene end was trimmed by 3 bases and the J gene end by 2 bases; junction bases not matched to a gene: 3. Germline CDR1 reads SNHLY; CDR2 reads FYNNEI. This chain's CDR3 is CASSERTGTYEQYF. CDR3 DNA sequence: TGTGCCAGCAGTGAGAGGACAGGGACCTACGAGCAGTACTTC.

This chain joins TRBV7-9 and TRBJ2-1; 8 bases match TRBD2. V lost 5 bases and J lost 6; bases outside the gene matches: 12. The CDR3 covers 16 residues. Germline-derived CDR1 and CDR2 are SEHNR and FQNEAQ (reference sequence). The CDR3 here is CASSLGREGEGNEQFF. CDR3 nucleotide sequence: TGTGCCAGCAGCCTAGGACGGGAGGGAGAAGGCAATGAGCAGTTCTTC.

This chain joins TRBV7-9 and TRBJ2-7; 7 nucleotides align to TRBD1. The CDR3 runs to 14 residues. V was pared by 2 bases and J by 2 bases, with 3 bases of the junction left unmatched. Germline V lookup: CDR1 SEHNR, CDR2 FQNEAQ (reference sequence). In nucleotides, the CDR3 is TGTGCCAGCAGCTTAAGGGACAGCGCCTACGAGCAGTACTTC. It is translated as CASSLRDSAYEQYF.

DNA of the CDR3: TGTGCCAGCAGCTTGCGACTAGCGGGGCCCACAGATACGCAGTATTTT. Amino acid sequence: CASSLRLAGPTDTQYF. This chain links TRBV11-3 with TRBJ2-3, with TRBD2 identical over 11 bases. Per germline, CDR1 SGHNT and CDR2 YENEEA. CDR3 size: 16 residues. Germline trimming cut 3 bases from V and 2 bases from J; bases unmatched to any gene: 4. Together with reference TRBV11-3 and TRBJ2-3, the CDR3 gives the full variable domain: EAGVVQSPRYKIIEKKQPVAFWCNPISGHNTLYWYLQNLGQGPELLIRYENEEAVDDSQLPKDRFSAERLKGVDSTLKIQPAELGDSAVYLCASSLRLAGPTDTQYFGPGTRLTVL.

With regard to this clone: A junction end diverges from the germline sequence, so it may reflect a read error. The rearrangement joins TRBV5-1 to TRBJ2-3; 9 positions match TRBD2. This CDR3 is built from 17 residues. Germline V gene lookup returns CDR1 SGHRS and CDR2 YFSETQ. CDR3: CASRLDPNSGGTDTQYF. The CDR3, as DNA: TGCGCCAGCAGGTTGGACCCTAATAGCGGGGGTACAGATACGCAGTATTTT.

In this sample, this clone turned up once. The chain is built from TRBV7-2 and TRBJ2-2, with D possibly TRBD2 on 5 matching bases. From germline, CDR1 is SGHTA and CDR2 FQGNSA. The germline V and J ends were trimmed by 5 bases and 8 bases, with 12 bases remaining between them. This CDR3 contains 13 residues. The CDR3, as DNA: TGTGCCAGCAGCCCGGACTTGTGGGGGGAGCTGTTTTTT. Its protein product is CASSPDLWGELFF.

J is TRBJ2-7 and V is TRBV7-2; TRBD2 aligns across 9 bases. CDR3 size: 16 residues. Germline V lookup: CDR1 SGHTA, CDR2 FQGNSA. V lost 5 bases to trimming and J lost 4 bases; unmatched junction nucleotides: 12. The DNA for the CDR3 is TGTGCCAGCAGCCTCCGGGGGGGACTAGCTGTATACGAGCAGTACTTC. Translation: CASSLRGGLAVYEQYF.

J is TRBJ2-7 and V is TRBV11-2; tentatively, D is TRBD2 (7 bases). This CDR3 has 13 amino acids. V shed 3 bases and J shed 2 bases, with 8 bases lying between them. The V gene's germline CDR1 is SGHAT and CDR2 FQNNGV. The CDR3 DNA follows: TGTGCCAGCAGCTTGGGGGGGCCCTACGAGCAGTACTTC. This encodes CASSLGGPYEQYF.

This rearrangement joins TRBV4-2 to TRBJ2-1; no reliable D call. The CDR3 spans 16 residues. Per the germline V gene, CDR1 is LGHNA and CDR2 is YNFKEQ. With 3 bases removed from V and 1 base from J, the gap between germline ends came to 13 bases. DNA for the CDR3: TGTGCCAGCAGCCAGAGAGTGATATGGTCCTACAATGAGCAGTTCTTC. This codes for CASSQRVIWSYNEQFF.

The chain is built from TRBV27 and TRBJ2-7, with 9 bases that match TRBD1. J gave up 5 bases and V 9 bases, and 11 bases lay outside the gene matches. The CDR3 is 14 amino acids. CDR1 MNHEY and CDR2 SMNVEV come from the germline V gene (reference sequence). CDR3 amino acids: CASQARDRVNEQYF. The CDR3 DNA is TGTGCCAGTCAAGCTAGGGACAGGGTGAACGAGCAGTACTTC.

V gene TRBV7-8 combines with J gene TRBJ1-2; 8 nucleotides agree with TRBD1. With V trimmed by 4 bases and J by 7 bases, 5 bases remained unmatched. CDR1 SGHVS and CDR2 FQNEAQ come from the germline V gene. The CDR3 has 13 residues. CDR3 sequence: CASSSGQGVGYTF. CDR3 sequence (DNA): TGTGCCAGCAGCTCAGGACAGGGAGTTGGCTACACCTTC.